This entry is about one TCR beta chain. Its antigen is unknown. No quality values exist for individual bases; no much larger clone is one base distant. These data belong to a study of CD4 T cells in relation to SARS-CoV-2 and coronaviruses (dated by TCRdb to 2020 to 2022). With respect to the entire study: The full convalescent cohort of more than nine patients had a median age of around 38 years, ranging from roughly 21 to 75 years. Among the approximately 12 convalescent patients, 8 males and 4 females were included, and two of the subjects were Hispanic. Shared crossreactive spike epitopes were mapped to their HLA restriction using patient-derived lymphoblastoid cell lines. The study assessed, at the TCR clonotype level, memory CD4+ T cell crossreactivity between SARS-CoV-2 and common cold coronavirus spike proteins. Samples from a few pre-COVID donors and the naive versus memory experiments were sequenced with the Adaptive Biotechnologies TCR-sequencing kit; other data were Illumina-based. For other donors in the study, expansion assays were sequenced with a different, Illumina-based TCR-beta assay. Overall results and qualifications from the work: About 65% of donors had memory CD4+ clonotypes that crossrecognized SARS-CoV-2 and at least one common cold coronavirus spike. Naive versus memory sequencing indicated the assay detects memory recall responses rather than primary responses primed during culture. Crossreactive clones showed significantly weaker SARS-CoV-2-driven expansion than monoreactive clones, consistent with antigenic imprinting. Since the crossreactivity analysis centred on spike protein, crossreactivity against other viral proteins was not assessed. Because no donor provided both pre-pandemic and post-infection samples, tracing the source of pre-existing responses was limited. The study was constrained by small numbers of patients and of tested TCRs.

DNA from uncultured naive and memory CD4+ T cells underwent immunoSEQ TCR-beta sequencing at deep resolution. As for the authors' bioinformatics: During preprocessing, nonproductive sequences were removed, along with CDR3s that did not begin with C, did not end with F or W, or were shorter than 7 amino acids. Cultured and uncultured naive and memory CD4+ repertoires were searched for CDR3s previously identified as spike- and CEF-reactive. CDR3 homology was quantified as pairwise Levenshtein distance, calculated with the stringdist R package after three terminal residues were trimmed from each end. The source is immuneACCESS, and TCRdb retained only in-frame sequences with V and J called. Part of the clones is not carried over; for the studies checked, unresolved V genes explain less than half of this, and the remainder is unexplained. V and J calls and clone size are given by that table; D and trimming were obtained from the DNA. The sample data list 58,000 or so clones, and 92% of these were observed just once. The biggest ten clones account for approximately 0.37% of the sample.

Naive and memory CD4+ T cells were separated from cryopreserved PBMCs through CD4 enrichment, which was followed by EasySep naive CD4+ T cell enrichment. Ficoll-Paque PLUS gradient centrifugation was used to isolate PBMCs from leukapheresis product or whole blood. PBMCs were either cryopreserved at -140 degrees C or used fresh in the expansion assay. The QIAamp Micro DNA Kit was used to extract genomic DNA from the CD4+ T cells. The TCR was taken from an adult with COVID-19. The specimen was naive CD4+ T cells from PBMCs. Reading the label with the study, this specimen's cell subset or site is: naive CD4+ T cells isolated by negative enrichment.

The nucleotide sequence is TGTGCCAGCAGTGGGCAGCCCTACGAGCAGTACTTC. Protein translation: CASSGQPYEQYF. The chain employs TRBV28 and TRBJ2-7, with the D gene uncertain. Looking up the germline V gene yields CDR1 MDHEN and CDR2 SYDVKM. V and J are truncated by 5 bases and 2 bases respectively, leaving an intervening sequence of 7 bases. Including the terminal cysteine and phenylalanine, the CDR3 comprises 12 residues. The read is trimmed to its CDR3 DNA, 36 bases read in frame from base 1.